Reported below is one T cell receptor (beta chain). Assay: immunoSEQ multiplex PCR; the TCRdb copy retains only in-frame clones and omits some. The sample has approximately 68,000 clones, more than 85% seen once. These data belong to a study of T cell changes during pregnancy in multiple sclerosis. Germline assignment: CDR1 MNHEY and CDR2 SMNVEV (reference sequence). The CDR3 spans 15 residues. V shed 3 bases, J shed 6 bases, and the junction held 9 bases outside the gene matches. This material consisted of peripheral blood, taken in the second trimester of pregnancy. The TCR was taken from a female donor with multiple sclerosis, enrolled in a pregnancy study. The V call is TRBV27, the J call TRBJ2-7; 9 nucleotides align to TRBD2. The CDR3 protein is CASSFIAGERAEQYF. The DNA of the CDR3 is TGTGCCAGCAGTTTTATAGCGGGAGAAAGAGCCGAGCAGTACTTC.